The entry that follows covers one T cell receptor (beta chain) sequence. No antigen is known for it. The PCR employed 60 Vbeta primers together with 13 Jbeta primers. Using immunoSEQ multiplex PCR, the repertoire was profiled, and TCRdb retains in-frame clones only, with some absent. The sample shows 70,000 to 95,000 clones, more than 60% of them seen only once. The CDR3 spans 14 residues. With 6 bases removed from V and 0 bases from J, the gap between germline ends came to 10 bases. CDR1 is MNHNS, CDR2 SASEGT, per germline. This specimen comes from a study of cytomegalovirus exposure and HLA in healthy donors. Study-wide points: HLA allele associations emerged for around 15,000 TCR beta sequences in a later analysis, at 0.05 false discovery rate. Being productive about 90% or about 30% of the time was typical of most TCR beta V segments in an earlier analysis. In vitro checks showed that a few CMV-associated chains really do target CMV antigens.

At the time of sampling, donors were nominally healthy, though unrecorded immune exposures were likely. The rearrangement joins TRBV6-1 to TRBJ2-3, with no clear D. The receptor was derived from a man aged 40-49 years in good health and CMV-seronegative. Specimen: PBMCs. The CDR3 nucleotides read TGTGCCAGCAGGCGAGATTCTAGCACAGATACGCAGTATTTT. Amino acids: CASRRDSSTDTQYF.